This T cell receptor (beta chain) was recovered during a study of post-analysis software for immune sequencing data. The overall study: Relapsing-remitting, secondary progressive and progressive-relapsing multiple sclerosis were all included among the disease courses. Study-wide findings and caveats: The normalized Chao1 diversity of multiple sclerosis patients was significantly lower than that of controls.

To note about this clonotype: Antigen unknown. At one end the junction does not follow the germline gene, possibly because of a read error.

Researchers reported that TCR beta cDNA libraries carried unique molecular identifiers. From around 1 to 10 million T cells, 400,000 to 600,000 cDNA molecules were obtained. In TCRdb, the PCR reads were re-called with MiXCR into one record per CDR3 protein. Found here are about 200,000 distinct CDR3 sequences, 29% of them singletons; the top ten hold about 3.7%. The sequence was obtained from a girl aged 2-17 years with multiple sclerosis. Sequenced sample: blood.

The CDR3 region has the DNA TGTGCCAACAGCCCCACCTCCTACAATGAGCAGTTCTTC. It encodes CANSPTSYNEQFF. The rearrangement uses TRBV7-2 and TRBJ2-1; D gene ambiguous. The CDR3 is made up of 13 amino acids. From germline, CDR1 is SGHTA and CDR2 FQGNSA.